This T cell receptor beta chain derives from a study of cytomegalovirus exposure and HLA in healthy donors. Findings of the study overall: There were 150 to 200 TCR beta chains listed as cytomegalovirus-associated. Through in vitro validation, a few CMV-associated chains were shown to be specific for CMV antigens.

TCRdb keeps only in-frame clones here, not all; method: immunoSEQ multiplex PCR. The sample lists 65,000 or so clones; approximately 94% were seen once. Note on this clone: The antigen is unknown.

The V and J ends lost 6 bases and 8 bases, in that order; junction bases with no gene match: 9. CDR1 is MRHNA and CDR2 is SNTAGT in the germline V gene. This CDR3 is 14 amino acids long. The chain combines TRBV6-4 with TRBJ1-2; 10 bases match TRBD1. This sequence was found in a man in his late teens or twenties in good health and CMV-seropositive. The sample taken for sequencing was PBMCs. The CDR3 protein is CASRSGQGIGGYTF. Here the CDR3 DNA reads TGTGCCAGCAGATCGGGACAGGGGATTGGAGGCTACACCTTC.